This record covers a single T cell receptor (beta chain). Germline CDR1 SGHVS, CDR2 FQNEAQ. The trim removed 2 bases at V and 0 bases at J, leaving 4 bases unmatched. The CDR3 loop spans 16 amino acids. This sample was taken from a study of OX40 agonist ivuxolimab in advanced cancers. The data were produced by immunoSEQ multiplex PCR, yet TCRdb's version contains in-frame clones alone and is incomplete. The data hold some 45,000 clones, with approximately 83% observed a single time. This chain links TRBV7-8 with TRBJ2-3, with 8 nucleotides matching TRBD1. The material sequenced was CD4+ or CD8+ T cells sorted from blood, taken in a trial of the OX40 agonist ivuxolimab. The receptor was derived from an adult with an advanced solid tumor such as melanoma, head and neck, liver or kidney cancer. CDR3 protein: CASSLSGGLSTDTQYF. For the CDR3, the DNA is TGTGCCAGCAGCTTATCAGGGGGCCTAAGCACAGATACGCAGTATTTT.